The 30 T cell receptor beta chains presented below share a single source sample, sequenced in a study of blood T cell repertoires in COVID-19. Clones were read by immunoSEQ multiplex PCR, and TCRdb kept only the in-frame ones, dropping some. Of under 200,000 clones listed, approximately 91% were seen once; the top ten hold approximately 0.56%. Sequencing input: peripheral blood. Every receptor here comes from a man aged 50 or older with acute or convalescent COVID-19.

This clone was recorded only once. The chain's CDR3 is CASSLDRVVGKLFF. In DNA form, the CDR3 reads TGTGCCAGCAGTTTAGACAGGGTTGTCGGAAAACTGTTTTTT. This chain connects TRBV27 to TRBJ1-4, with TRBD1 matching 7 bases. Germline V gene lookup returns CDR1 MNHEY and CDR2 SMNVEV (reference sequence). V lost 2 bases to trimming and J lost 10 bases; unmatched junction nucleotides: 7. This CDR3 contains 14 residues.

The chain links TRBV6-4 to TRBJ1-1, with a possible D match to TRBD1 (6 bases). V lost 0 bases to trimming and J lost 2 bases, with 10 bases between them. The CDR3 totals 15 residues. CDR1 is MRHNA, CDR2 SNTAGT, per germline. CDR3 nucleotides: TGTGCCAGCAGTGACTCAGCAGGGGCTAACACTGAAGCTTTCTTT. Translating gives CASSDSAGANTEAFF.

This chain links TRBV2 with TRBJ2-2; 7 nucleotides line up with TRBD2. Per the germline V gene, CDR1 is SNHLY and CDR2 is FYNNEI. Unmatched junction bases numbered 6, after V lost 4 bases and J lost 4 bases. CDR3 length: 15 amino acids. The CDR3 DNA reads as TGTGCCAGCAGTGTCAGCGGGGAGAGCACCGGGGAGCTGTTTTTT. It encodes CASSVSGESTGELFF. The variable domain in full, completed from reference TRBV2 and TRBJ2-2, reads EPEVTQTPSHQVTQMGQEVILRCVPISNHLYFYWYRQILGQKVEFLVSFYNNEISEKSEIFDDQFSVERPDGSNFTLKIRSTKLEDSAMYFCASSVSGESTGELFFGEGSRLTVL.

The CDR3 coding sequence is TGTGCCAGCAGCTTACTAGGGGGAGGGGCAGATACGCAGTATTTT. Protein product: CASSLLGGGADTQYF. The chain is built from TRBV7-2 and TRBJ2-3; D possibly corresponds to TRBD2 (7 bases). CDR1 is SGHTA, CDR2 FQGNSA, per germline. The CDR3 totals 15 residues. V was clipped by 2 bases and J by 4 bases, with 13 bases between them. The full variable domain, completed using reference TRBV7-2 and TRBJ2-3, is GAGVSQSPSNKVTEKGKDVELRCDPISGHTALYWYRQSLGQGLEFLIYFQGNSAPDKSGLPSDRFSAERTGGSVSTLTIQRTQQEDSAVYLCASSLLGGGADTQYFGPGTRLTVL.

The J gene is TRBJ1-5, the V gene TRBV9, with TRBD1 matching 7 bases. This CDR3 comprises 15 residues. The germline gives CDR1 SGDLS, CDR2 YYNGEE. With 3 bases clipped from V and 0 bases from J, the junction kept 3 bases outside the gene matches. The CDR3 nucleotides read TGTGCCAGCAGCGCCGGGACAGTTAGCAATCAGCCCCAGCATTTT. This translates into CASSAGTVSNQPQHF.

This rearrangement joins TRBV10-2 to TRBJ1-1, with D possibly being TRBD1 (6 bases). V was clipped by 5 bases and J by 1 base, with 11 bases between them. The germline CDR1 and CDR2 sequences are WSHSY and SAAADI. CDR3 length: 14 amino acids. This CDR3 is CASSSTGPNTEAFF. The DNA for the CDR3 is TGCGCCAGCAGTTCTACAGGGCCGAACACTGAAGCTTTCTTT.

The rearrangement uses TRBV9 and TRBJ2-1, with D possibly being TRBD2 (6 bases). This CDR3 spans 16 amino acids. Trimming stripped 0 bases from V and 8 bases from J, with 18 bases between. Per germline, CDR1 SGDLS and CDR2 YYNGEE. Here the CDR3 DNA reads TGTGCCAGCAGCGTAGTTGGCCTGGGGGGTATCGATGAGCAGTTCTTC. Its translation is CASSVVGLGGIDEQFF.

The rearrangement links TRBV11-3 to TRBJ1-2; 9 nucleotides align to TRBD1. The germline V gene has CDR1 SGHNT and CDR2 YENEEA. The CDR3 totals 16 residues. Losses at the gene ends were 1 base for V and 3 bases for J; bases not matched to a gene: 6. The CDR3 region has the DNA TGTGCCAGCAGCTTAGGAAGGGACAGGGTACACTATGGCTACACCTTC. Amino acids: CASSLGRDRVHYGYTF.

The CDR3 DNA is TGCGCCAGCAGCTCGACTAGCGGGAATGACGAGCAGTACTTC. Residues: CASSSTSGNDEQYF. The V gene is TRBV5-1, the J gene TRBJ2-7; 11 bases are a match to TRBD2. This CDR3 spans 14 amino acids. Germline loops: CDR1 SGHRS, CDR2 YFSETQ. V gave up 3 bases and J gave up 5 bases; unmatched junction bases: 4.

This clone was recorded once. The rearrangement joins TRBV2 to TRBJ1-4; 9 bases map to TRBD1. V lost 8 bases and J lost 10; bases outside the gene matches: 11. The CDR3 extends over 14 amino acids. CDR1 and CDR2 (germline): SNHLY, FYNNEI. The CDR3 loop reads CASGQGTGKGKLFF. The CDR3 nucleotides read TGTGCCAGCGGCCAGGGGACAGGGAAAGGAAAACTGTTTTTT.

This clone came up once. The V gene is TRBV4-3, the J gene TRBJ1-1; 9 bases agree with TRBD1. The CDR3 is 16 amino acids. In germline, CDR1 is LGHNA, CDR2 YSLEER. Trimming cost V 5 bases and J 1 base; bases outside gene matches: 8. CDR3 protein: CASSETQGAKNTEAFF. In DNA form, the CDR3 reads TGCGCCAGCAGCGAAACACAGGGGGCGAAGAACACTGAAGCTTTCTTT.

This clone was observed once. The same CDR3 also results from other DNA sequences found in this sample. The chain employs TRBV7-8 and TRBJ1-1, with D possibly matching TRBD1 (5 bases). This CDR3 has 14 amino acids. Deletions cut 1 base from V and 1 base from J, with 7 bases between. CDR1 is SGHVS and CDR2 is FQNEAQ in the germline V gene. The CDR3 protein is CASSLVQGNTEAFF. The CDR3 DNA is TGTGCCAGCAGCTTAGTTCAGGGGAACACTGAAGCTTTCTTT. Drawing the rest from reference TRBV7-8 and TRBJ1-1, the complete variable domain is GAGVSQSPRYKVAKRGQDVALRCDPISGHVSLFWYQQALGQGPEFLTYFQNEAQLDKSGLPSDRFFAERPEGSVSTLKIQRTQQEDSAVYLCASSLVQGNTEAFFGQGTRLTVV.

This clone appeared a single time. The chain employs TRBV6-5 and TRBJ2-7; 8 nucleotides agree with TRBD1. This CDR3 region has 13 residues. Unmatched junction bases numbered 3, after V lost 6 bases and J lost 2 bases. Per germline, CDR1 MNHEY and CDR2 SVGAGI. CDR3 amino acids: CASRSTGAYEQYF. CDR3 nucleotide sequence: TGTGCCAGCAGGTCGACAGGGGCCTACGAGCAGTACTTC.

The genes are TRBV5-4 and TRBJ2-5; 8 nucleotides line up with TRBD1. The junction had 3 bases not matched to a gene; V was cut back by 4 bases and J by 1 base. This CDR3 comprises 14 residues. CDR1 and CDR2 from the germline V gene are SGHNT and YYREEE (reference sequence). The CDR3 nucleotides are TGTGCCAGCAGCCATGGGACAGGCCAAGAGACCCAGTACTTC. Protein product: CASSHGTGQETQYF.

The J gene is TRBJ1-1, the V gene TRBV28; D is perhaps TRBD1 (6 bases). The CDR3 is made up of 15 amino acids. Germline CDR1 and CDR2: MDHEN and SYDVKM. Trimming took 3 bases from V and 1 from J, leaving 12 bases between them. The DNA for the CDR3 is TGTGCCAGCAGTTTTAGCAGGGGCCGGAACACTGAAGCTTTCTTT. Translation gives CASSFSRGRNTEAFF.

V gene TRBV14 combines with J gene TRBJ2-7; possibly TRBD2 for D (6 bases). Trimming stripped 1 base from V and 7 bases from J, with 11 bases between. Germline lookup yields CDR1 SGHDN and CDR2 FVKESK. The CDR3 has 13 residues. The DNA for the CDR3 is TGTGCCAGCAGCCAAGGGCCGAGCGGGGAGCAGTACTTC. This translates into CASSQGPSGEQYF. Supplemented by reference TRBV14 and TRBJ2-7, the full variable domain reads EAGVTQFPSHSVIEKGQTVTLRCDPISGHDNLYWYRRVMGKEIKFLLHFVKESKQDESGMPNNRFLAERTGGTYSTLKVQPAELEDSGVYFCASSQGPSGEQYFGPGTRLTVT.

The V gene is TRBV18, the J gene TRBJ2-2; the D is unclear. The CDR3 length is 14 residues. CDR1 KGHSH and CDR2 LQKENI come from the germline V gene. V was trimmed by 5 bases and J by 2 bases, leaving 9 bases between them. The CDR3 is CASSSFSNTGELFF. CDR3 coding DNA: TGTGCCAGCTCATCGTTCTCCAACACCGGGGAGCTGTTTTTT.

This chain uses TRBV2 with TRBJ1-6; 8 bases fit TRBD1. Per germline, CDR1 SNHLY and CDR2 FYNNEI. The length of the CDR3 is 13 residues. The V and J ends lost 6 bases and 9 bases, in that order; junction bases with no gene match: 4. This CDR3 is CASRDRAISPLHF. CDR3 nucleotides: TGTGCCAGCAGGGACAGGGCAATTTCACCCCTCCACTTT.

This chain connects TRBV7-9 to TRBJ2-7; the D is unclear. Germline V gene data show CDR1 as SEHNR and CDR2 as FQNEAQ (reference sequence). The CDR3 has 16 amino acids. With 2 bases removed from V and 1 base from J, the gap between germline ends came to 15 bases. The chain's CDR3 is CASSLSSDEWSYEQYF. The DNA of the CDR3 is TGTGCCAGCAGCTTATCCTCCGATGAGTGGTCCTACGAGCAGTACTTC.

The chain employs TRBV7-2 and TRBJ2-5; possibly TRBD2 for D (6 bases). Trimming stripped 5 bases from V and 3 bases from J, with 16 bases between. Germline V CDR1 and CDR2: SGHTA, FQGNSA. CDR3 length: 15 amino acids. The DNA of the CDR3 is TGTGCCAGCAGCCCAGGACTATGGGCCGAAGAGACCCAGTACTTC. This translates into CASSPGLWAEETQYF.

The V call is TRBV6-5, the J call TRBJ2-7, with a possible D match to TRBD1 (5 bases). CDR3 length: 11 residues. Trimming pared 4 bases from V and 5 bases from J, leaving 6 bases between. Germline CDR1 reads MNHEY; CDR2 reads SVGAGI. The CDR3 coding sequence is TGTGCCAGCAGTTCAGGGCACGAGCAGTACGTC. Translated: CASSSGHEQYV.

The chain recombines TRBV19 with TRBJ2-1; a possible D gene is TRBD1 (6 bases). The germline gives CDR1 LNHDA, CDR2 SQIVND (reference sequence). Trimming removed 8 bases at V and 3 bases at J, with 11 bases between. CDR3 length: 13 amino acids. CDR3 DNA sequence: TGTGCCAGTTCAGGACAGTTCTACAATGAGCAGTTCTTC. Its protein product is CASSGQFYNEQFF.

The rearrangement joins TRBV7-2 to TRBJ2-1; 10 bases agree with TRBD2. The CDR3 has 19 residues. The V and J ends lost 1 base and 0 bases, in that order; junction bases with no gene match: 9. Germline CDR1 SGHTA, CDR2 FQGNSA. The CDR3 DNA is TGTGCCAGCAGCTTAGGGGCTAGCGGGAGACACCGCTCCTACAATGAGCAGTTCTTC. It specifies CASSLGASGRHRSYNEQFF.

This chain connects TRBV6-5 to TRBJ1-5; no firm D call. Germline values: CDR1 MNHEY, CDR2 SVGAGI. This CDR3 is built from 15 residues. V was pared by 6 bases and J by 1 base, with 13 bases between. The CDR3 loop is CASRPQPGSNQPQHF. CDR3 nucleotide sequence: TGTGCCAGCAGACCACAGCCTGGAAGCAATCAGCCCCAGCATTTT.

The chain uses TRBV27 and TRBJ2-3, with D tentatively TRBD2 (7 bases). Looked up from germline, CDR1 is MNHEY and CDR2 is SMNVEV (reference sequence). V lost 3 bases to trimming and J lost 5 bases, with 12 bases between them. The CDR3 is 14 amino acids. CDR3 sequence (DNA): TGTGCCAGCAGTTTTGCGGGGGCGGTAGATACGCAGTATTTT. Its translation is CASSFAGAVDTQYF.

The chain carries TRBV12-3 or TRBV12-4 and TRBJ2-7; 7 bases align to TRBD1. Germline trimming cut 5 bases from V and 3 bases from J; bases unmatched to any gene: 4. There are 13 residues in the CDR3. CDR3 region: CASSLDRIYEQYV. The DNA of the CDR3 is TGTGCCAGCAGTCTGGACAGGATCTACGAGCAGTACGTC.

In nucleotides, the CDR3 is TGTGCCAGCAGTCATCCGGGATCCGGGCCCAATGAGCAGTTCTTC. As protein: CASSHPGSGPNEQFF. The genes are TRBV28 and TRBJ2-1; the D gene is possibly TRBD2 (5 bases). The CDR3 spans 15 residues. Germline-derived CDR1 and CDR2 are MDHEN and SYDVKM. V lost 5 bases and J lost 6, with 17 bases in between.

The chain uses TRBV5-5 and TRBJ2-5, with 9 bases lining up with TRBD1. V shed 4 bases, J shed 5 bases, and the junction held 15 bases outside the gene matches. The V gene's germline CDR1 is SGHKS and CDR2 YYEKEE (reference sequence). The CDR3 is 17 amino acids. CDR3 sequence: CASSRDWPGQGQETQYF. The CDR3 nucleotides read TGTGCCAGCAGCAGAGACTGGCCGGGACAGGGACAGGAGACCCAGTACTTC.

This clone was observed a few times. The chain has TRBV15 and TRBJ2-5; D is perhaps TRBD1 (6 bases). CDR3 size: 15 residues. Germline CDR1 and CDR2: LNHNV and YYDKDF (reference sequence). With 1 base removed from V and 3 bases from J, the gap between germline ends came to 12 bases. CDR3 nucleotides: TGTGCCACCAGCAGAGGTGGGGGCCTCGAAGAGACCCAGTACTTC. Its protein product is CATSRGGGLEETQYF. Variable domain in full (rest from reference TRBV15 and TRBJ2-5): DAMVIQNPRYQVTQFGKPVTLSCSQTLNHNVMYWYQQKSSQAPKLLFHYYDKDFNNEADTPDNFQSRRPNTSFCFLDIRSPGLGDTAMYLCATSRGGGLEETQYFGPGTRLLVL.

The V and J genes are TRBV7-2 and TRBJ2-1; the match to TRBD2 covers 12 bases. The CDR3 runs 19 residues. Germline lookup yields CDR1 SGHTA and CDR2 FQGNSA. After removal of 1 base from V and 7 bases from J, the junction contained 14 bases not matched to a gene. The CDR3 sequence is CASSLVFVTSGRTGNEQFF. CDR3 coding DNA: TGTGCCAGCAGCTTAGTGTTCGTGACTAGCGGGAGAACAGGGAATGAGCAGTTCTTC.